This T cell receptor (beta chain) emerged from a study of blood T cells in healthy people across ages (dated by TCRdb to the mid-2010s). Context from the whole study: In model experiments, template switching captured roughly one uniquely barcoded TCR beta cDNA molecule for every two T cells. To track age-related changes in TCR beta repertoire diversity, the study relied on deep sequencing normalized with unique cDNA molecular identifiers. The donors were divided into four age groups: young (average approximately 17 years), middle-aged (about 39), aged (approximately 62) and long-lived (around 87). To avoid experimental bias, donors of different ages were distributed randomly across sequencing lanes. Using the same blood draw, the study looked at two additional independent replicas of 1 million unique cDNA reads for two donors, one aged 18 to 30 and the other aged 80 or older.

On this clonotype: There is no known antigen for this receptor. No base quality values were provided; no much bigger clone lies one nucleotide off.

Libraries came from 5' RACE. The run used an Illumina HiSeq 2500. The second PCR ran for about 7 to 11 cycles and used a J-beta primer mix along with a sample-barcoded 5' primer. A unique molecular identifier was introduced onto each TCR beta cDNA molecule by a template-switch 5' adaptor carrying 12 random nucleotides. At least 2.5 million CDR3-containing paired-end reads were obtained from each sample. The Mint cDNA synthesis kit, primed by a TRBC-specific oligonucleotide, was used to synthesize first-strand cDNA from all RNA. Following uracil-DNA glycosylase treatment, all cDNA underwent a first 18-cycle PCR with the universal primers M1SS and BC2_uni_R. As for the authors' bioinformatics: For normalization, 1 million high-quality reads were randomly selected from each sample, with every read carrying a distinct molecular identifier. Reads sharing molecular identifiers were discarded rather than binned into consensus sequences. CDR3 identification, clonotype clustering and error correction used MiTCR with a Q25 quality threshold and the strictest error-elimination algorithm. A nonparametric unseen species model with Euler transformation was used to estimate lower-bound total TCR beta diversity. TCRdb reran the public reads through fastp at Q25 and MiXCR, keeping productive beta chains. Each entry is one CDR3 protein sequence, shown with its most common DNA and genes. It is TCRdb's table, rather than the study itself, that gives the V and J calls and clone size. Within this sample are about 830,000 distinct CDR3 sequences, with 62% of them counted one time only. The top ten constitute around 30% of the sample.

The full study reports these points: Compared with the aged group, the long-lived group had more naive CD4+ T cells, fewer expanded clones and increased TCR diversity, suggesting age selection. Because profiling used bulk unsorted PBMCs, naive and antigen-experienced compartments could not be compared conclusively. The percentage of naive T cells measured by flow cytometry correlated strongly with observed TCR beta diversity. Estimates of total diversity based on one million sequenced T cells were considered lower bounds and underestimates. As age increased, observed TCR beta diversity per million T cells dropped in a roughly linear way, and a significant reduction was already evident by age 40. Donor CMV infection status was unknown, potentially confounding age-related changes in expanded clonotypes.

The donors were roughly 38 Caucasian individuals from Russia, aged 6 to 90 years, who were systemically healthy. Ten milliliters of peripheral blood were drawn from each donor into EDTA-treated Vacutainer tubes. Ficoll-Paque density-gradient centrifugation was used to isolate PBMCs, with at least 7 million per sample. Total RNA, at least 6 micrograms per sample, was extracted from PBMCs with Trizol reagent. For every donor, an aliquot of PBMCs went through flow cytometry to measure the percentages of naive CD45RAhigh/CD27high T cells. The sequenced material came from blood. This receptor was identified in a young man in good health.

The nucleotide sequence is given as TGCAGTGCTAGGTCCGGGTATACCTACGAGCGGTACTTC. This gives the protein CSARSGYTYERYF. The rearrangement joined TRBV20-1 to TRBJ2-5, with the D gene uncertain. The junction shows trimming of 3 bases on V and 13 bases on J, plus 21 bases between the germline ends. Including cysteine and phenylalanine, the CDR3 has 13 amino acids. CDR3 DNA is the only sequence kept; it has 39 bases, read in frame from the first base. CDR1 and CDR2 were assigned from the germline V gene (reference sequence) as DFQATT and SNEGSKA.